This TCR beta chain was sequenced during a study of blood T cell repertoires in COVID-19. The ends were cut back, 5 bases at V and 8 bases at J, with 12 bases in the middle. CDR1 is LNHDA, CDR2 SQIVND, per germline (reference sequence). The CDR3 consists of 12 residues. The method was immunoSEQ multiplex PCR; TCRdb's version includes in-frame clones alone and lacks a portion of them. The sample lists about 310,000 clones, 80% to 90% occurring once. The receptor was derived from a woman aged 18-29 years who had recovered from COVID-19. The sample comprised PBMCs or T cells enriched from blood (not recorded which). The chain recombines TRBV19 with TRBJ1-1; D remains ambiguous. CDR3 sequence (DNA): TGTGCCAGTAGTCCGGATGAACTAGAAGCTTTCTTT. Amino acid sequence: CASSPDELEAFF.